This T cell receptor beta chain was recovered during a study of cytomegalovirus exposure and HLA in healthy donors. Germline-derived CDR1 and CDR2 are SNHLY and FYNNEI. V shed 2 bases and J 3 bases; nucleotides not matched to a gene: 6. The CDR3 consists of 16 residues. The PCR employed 60 Vbeta primers together with 13 Jbeta primers. Measured with immunoSEQ multiplex PCR; TCRdb has only the in-frame clones, and not every one. The repertoire holds 65,000 to 95,000 clones, with roughly 78% as singletons. The clonotype was recovered from a male donor in good health and CMV-seropositive. Sequencing used PBMCs. The chain joins TRBV2 to TRBJ1-5; 8 bases line up with TRBD1. The CDR3 sequence: CASSERRDRNNQPQHF. DNA of the CDR3: TGTGCCAGCAGTGAACGTCGGGACAGGAACAATCAGCCCCAGCATTTT.